This T cell receptor (beta chain) is drawn from a study of tumor-infiltrating lymphocytes in localized non-small cell lung cancer. Study overall: From each patient, both tumor and uninvolved lung, non-adjacent to tumor, were sampled.

A word on this clone: The antigen is unknown.

Per germline, CDR1 MNHEY and CDR2 SVGAGI. Trimming shortened V by 0 bases and J by 3 bases, and 8 bases separated the two germline ends. The CDR3 is 14 residues long. Sequenced by immunoSEQ multiplex PCR; TCRdb stores in-frame clones only, minus some. The sample includes about 15,000 clones, around 85% of them seen just once. Study findings and constraints: Tumors had more T cell infiltration than uninvolved lung, per TCRbeta sequencing and CD3 counts. Different pieces of the same tissue were used for each assay. Recurrence-free survival showed no association with tumor T-cell fraction.

This sequence was found in a human donor with non-small cell lung cancer. V usage is TRBV6-5 and J usage is TRBJ1-2; unclear D gene. Sequencing was carried out using lung tumor tissue. The CDR3 DNA is TGTGCCAGCAGTTACTCCTCTGCATACTATGGCTACACCTTC. It yields the protein CASSYSSAYYGYTF.